The 12 T cell receptor beta chains listed next were all sequenced from one sample in a study of blood T cell repertoires in COVID-19. TCRdb's copy holds only in-frame clones and misses some; the assay was immunoSEQ multiplex PCR. The sample carries hundreds of thousands of clones, about 82% recorded once. The sequenced sample was PBMCs or T cells enriched from blood (not recorded which). These receptors all come from a woman aged 45-65 years who had recovered from COVID-19.

This clone was seen only a few times. The chain carries TRBV18 and TRBJ2-3, with 10 bases lining up with TRBD2. CDR3 length: 16 amino acids. The J segment lost 4 bases and the V segment lost 0 bases, leaving 4 bases of the junction unmatched. CDR1 KGHSH and CDR2 LQKENI come from the germline V gene. This chain's CDR3 is CASSPPRSGGADTQYF. CDR3 coding DNA: TGTGCCAGCTCACCACCCCGCAGCGGGGGGGCAGATACGCAGTATTTT.

This clone was picked up one time. The V and J genes are TRBV6-5 and TRBJ1-1, with unresolved D. V was trimmed by 6 bases and J by 0 bases, leaving 8 bases between them. The CDR3 has 13 amino acids. The germline CDR1 and CDR2 sequences are MNHEY and SVGAGI. The CDR3, as DNA: TGTGCCAGCAGCAGACACATGAACACTGAAGCTTTCTTT. Translation: CASSRHMNTEAFF.

This rearrangement joins TRBV11-2 to TRBJ1-2; tentative D call: TRBD1 (6 bases). CDR1 and CDR2 (germline): SGHAT, FQNNGV. The CDR3 loop spans 12 amino acids. V was cut by 5 bases and J by 8 bases, with 12 bases left in between. CDR3 nucleotides: TGTGCCAGCAGCGAAGGGGGGGGAGGCTACACCTTC. It translates to CASSEGGGGYTF.

The V gene is TRBV11-2, the J gene TRBJ2-3; the D gene is possibly TRBD2 (7 bases). The CDR3 has 15 residues. CDR1 and CDR2 from the germline V gene are SGHAT and FQNNGV. V lost 0 bases and J lost 2, with 9 bases in between. The CDR3 DNA reads TGTGCCAGCAGCTTAGACGGGGGGCACACAGATACGCAGTATTTT. Amino acids: CASSLDGGHTDTQYF.

The rearrangement uses TRBV28 and TRBJ1-2; D possibly corresponds to TRBD1 (6 bases). This CDR3 region has 13 residues. The germline CDR1 and CDR2 sequences are MDHEN and SYDVKM. V gave up 6 bases and J gave up 5 bases, with 13 bases separating them. The CDR3, as DNA: TGTGCCAGCAGCCTCCCAGGGGAGTATGGCTACACCTTC. Protein: CASSLPGEYGYTF.

The CDR3, as DNA: TGTGCCAGCGGGGGCCGTCAGCCCCAGCATTTT. Encoded protein: CASGGRQPQHF. The chain has TRBV6-5 and TRBJ1-5; tentative D call: TRBD1 (6 bases). The V and J ends lost 8 bases and 6 bases respectively, with 8 bases between them. Per the germline V gene, CDR1 is MNHEY and CDR2 is SVGAGI. This CDR3 has 11 residues.

The gene calls are TRBV7-9 and TRBJ1-2, with D maybe TRBD1 (5 bases). This CDR3 has 14 residues. Trimming took off 6 bases at V and 0 bases at J, with 11 bases between the two ends. Germline V CDR1 and CDR2: SEHNR, FQNEAQ (reference sequence). CDR3 protein: CASSRWGANYGYTF. CDR3 nucleotide sequence: TGTGCCAGCAGTCGTTGGGGGGCTAACTATGGCTACACCTTC.

The chain uses TRBV30 and TRBJ2-1; the match to TRBD2 covers 8 bases. CDR1 GTSNPN and CDR2 SVGIG come from the germline V gene (reference sequence). This CDR3 comprises 15 residues. The junction had 14 bases not matched to a gene; V was cut back by 4 bases and J by 9 bases. DNA of the CDR3: TGTGCCTGGAAGTCCAACGGGAGGGCCTTTAGTGAGCAGTTCTTC. Translated, it gives CAWKSNGRAFSEQFF.

J is TRBJ1-6 and V is TRBV6-1; 7 bases map to TRBD1. Unmatched junction bases numbered 4, after V lost 4 bases and J lost 1 base. This CDR3 comprises 16 residues. Germline V gives CDR1 MNHNS, CDR2 SASEGT. The CDR3 spells CASSARGYSYNSPLHF. The CDR3 DNA reads as TGTGCCAGCAGTGCCAGGGGGTATTCCTATAATTCACCCCTCCACTTT.

This chain links TRBV18 with TRBJ2-3, with D possibly TRBD2 on 5 matching bases. The CDR3 runs to 14 residues. V was trimmed by 5 bases and J by 5 bases, leaving 14 bases between them. Germline V gives CDR1 KGHSH, CDR2 LQKENI. DNA for the CDR3: TGTGCCAGCTCAGTCTCCGGGGTGGGAGATACGCAGTATTTT. This codes for CASSVSGVGDTQYF. The full variable domain, in which reference TRBV18 and TRBJ2-3 provide the parts outside the CDR3, is NAGVMQNPRHLVRRRGQEARLRCSPMKGHSHVYWYRQLPEEGLKFMVYLQKENIIDESGMPKERFSAEFPKEGPSILRIQQVVRGDSAAYFCASSVSGVGDTQYFGPGTRLTVL.

The CDR3 nucleotides read TGTGCCAGCAGCCTACGCCTTAGGGGCGGGGGGGGAGGAGAGACCCAGTACTTC. This sequence encodes CASSLRLRGGGGGETQYF. This chain connects TRBV11-2 to TRBJ2-5, with 9 bases matching TRBD2. Germline CDR1 and CDR2: SGHAT and FQNNGV. The ends lost 5 bases at V and 4 bases at J; junction bases unmatched: 17. This CDR3 comprises 18 residues.

The chain employs TRBV19 and TRBJ2-6; tentatively, D is TRBD1 (5 bases). Trimming shortened V by 7 bases and J by 3 bases, and 19 bases separated the two germline ends. The CDR3 is made up of 17 amino acids. Germline V gene lookup returns CDR1 LNHDA and CDR2 SQIVND (reference sequence). The CDR3 DNA reads as TGTGCCAGTATACAGGCAGGGCTACCGGTTGGGGCCAACGTCCTGACTTTC. It codes for CASIQAGLPVGANVLTF.